These 32 T cell receptor beta chains were all obtained from the same sample, sequenced in a study of vaccination and CD4 T cells after COVID-19. The antigens these receptors bind are not known. The Oncomine TCR Beta short-read assay sequenced DNA from cultured CD4+ T cells. TCRdb re-analysed the PCR reads in MiXCR, keeping a single row per CDR3 protein. The sample includes about 9,500 distinct CDR3 sequences, around 63% of them seen just once. Sample treatment: 10-day PBMC culture with coronavirus spike peptide pools or control peptides (ViraFEST assay). The material was CD4+ T cells from blood, cultured in vitro, obtained before SARS-CoV-2 vaccination. Receptors were obtained from a human donor who had recovered from COVID-19.

The V gene is TRBV20-1, the J gene TRBJ2-3, with D possibly TRBD2 on 6 matching bases. Germline V gene lookup returns CDR1 DFQATT and CDR2 SNEGSKA (reference sequence). V was clipped by 2 bases and J by 6 bases, with 12 bases between them. CDR3 size: 13 residues. The CDR3 DNA reads as TGCAGTGCTAGAAGACTAGTCGTGGATACGCAGTATTTT. This codes for CSARRLVVDTQYF.

This chain links TRBV28 with TRBJ1-1; a weak D match, TRBD1 (6 bases). CDR3 length: 15 residues. CDR1 is MDHEN and CDR2 is SYDVKM in the germline V gene. The ends were cut back, 4 bases at V and 3 bases at J, with 15 bases in the middle. CDR3 amino acids: CASSSPGGGHTEAFF. CDR3 bases: TGTGCCAGCAGTTCCCCGGGGGGGGGGCACACTGAAGCTTTCTTT.

This chain joins TRBV2 and TRBJ1-5, with D possibly matching TRBD1 (5 bases). CDR1 is SNHLY and CDR2 is FYNNEI in the germline V gene. This CDR3 has 12 amino acids. The V end was cut by 8 bases, the J end by 5 bases, with 10 bases between. The CDR3 spells CASGTAHQPQHF. The CDR3 nucleotides read TGTGCCAGCGGGACTGCTCATCAGCCCCAGCATTTT.

V usage is TRBV28 and J usage is TRBJ2-3, with 10 bases identical to TRBD1. Unmatched junction bases numbered 8, after V lost 5 bases and J lost 6 bases. The V gene's germline CDR1 is MDHEN and CDR2 SYDVKM. The CDR3 has 15 amino acids. The CDR3, as DNA: TGTGCCAGCAGTGGAGCCGGGACAGGGGTGGATACGCAGTATTTT. This codes for CASSGAGTGVDTQYF.

This chain connects TRBV18 to TRBJ1-5, with no clear D. The CDR3 sequence is 13 residues long. V lost 6 bases and J 4 bases, leaving 10 bases between the germline ends. Germline CDR1 is KGHSH and CDR2 is LQKENI. Here the CDR3 DNA reads TGTGCCAGCTCCCAAGGAGGGAATCAGCCCCAGCATTTT. It is translated as CASSQGGNQPQHF.

This clonotype was recorded a few times. The chain links TRBV7-2 to TRBJ1-1; D may be TRBD1 (5 bases). Germline lookup yields CDR1 SGHTA and CDR2 FQGNSA. The CDR3 is 13 amino acids. The germline V and J ends were trimmed by 1 base and 6 bases, with 9 bases remaining between them. CDR3 in amino acids: CASSLELGPEAFF. The CDR3 DNA follows: TGTGCCAGCAGCTTAGAGCTGGGGCCTGAAGCTTTCTTT.

The chain couples TRBV28 to TRBJ1-6, with D unclear. Germline V lookup: CDR1 MDHEN, CDR2 SYDVKM. CDR3 length: 14 residues. Trimming took 3 bases from V and 10 from J, leaving 13 bases between them. CDR3 nucleotides: TGTGCCAGCAGTTTTTTTGGGGAGGCATCACCCCTCCACTTT. It yields the protein CASSFFGEASPLHF.

The V gene is TRBV2, the J gene TRBJ2-7; D is perhaps TRBD1 (5 bases). Germline loops: CDR1 SNHLY, CDR2 FYNNEI. The CDR3 loop spans 12 amino acids. Deletions cut 6 bases from V and 6 bases from J, with 12 bases between. CDR3: CASRPRAREQYF. CDR3 DNA: TGTGCCAGCAGACCCAGGGCCCGCGAGCAGTACTTC.

The rearrangement joins TRBV4-2 to TRBJ1-1, with D tentatively TRBD1 (6 bases). CDR1 and CDR2 from the germline V gene are LGHNA and YNFKEQ. V lost 10 bases and J 4 bases, leaving 16 bases between the germline ends. The CDR3 sequence is 13 residues long. The CDR3 DNA reads as TGTGCCACTTCAGGGGAGATAGGCACTGAAGCTTTCTTT. Protein sequence: CATSGEIGTEAFF.

This clonotype was found a few times. Here the CDR3 reads CASSTTSGNSYEQYF. CDR3 DNA: TGTGCCAGCAGCACCACTAGCGGGAATTCCTACGAGCAGTACTTC. The chain joins TRBV6-2 or TRBV6-3 to TRBJ2-7; 10 nucleotides agree with TRBD2. This CDR3 has 15 amino acids. The junction had 6 bases not matched to a gene; V was cut back by 6 bases and J by 1 base. The germline V gene encodes CDR1 MNHEY and CDR2 SVGEGT.

The chain has TRBV10-3 and TRBJ1-1; D is unresolved. The CDR3 is 12 residues long. Germline V gene sequence: CDR1 ENHRY, CDR2 SYGVKD. V dropped 0 bases and J dropped 8 bases, with 7 bases sitting between them. The CDR3: CAISESYGEAFF. The CDR3 DNA sequence: TGTGCCATCAGTGAGTCGTACGGGGAAGCTTTCTTT.

This CDR3 reads CSARDQGTGELFF. In DNA form, the CDR3 reads TGCAGTGCTAGAGATCAGGGGACCGGGGAGCTGTTTTTT. V is TRBV20-1 and J is TRBJ2-2; D perhaps matches TRBD1 (6 bases). CDR1 DFQATT and CDR2 SNEGSKA come from the germline V gene (reference sequence). Trimming removed 0 bases at V and 5 bases at J, with 7 bases between. The CDR3 covers 13 residues.

The chain has TRBV2 and TRBJ2-5; 9 nucleotides line up with TRBD1. The CDR3 runs to 15 residues. Trimming took 5 bases from V and 4 from J; bases not matched to a gene: 8. The germline V gene encodes CDR1 SNHLY and CDR2 FYNNEI. As DNA, the CDR3 is TGTGCCAGCAGTCCCGGGACAGGGCGGGGAGAGACCCAGTACTTC. Amino acids: CASSPGTGRGETQYF.

The chain uses TRBV7-6 and TRBJ2-1; D possibly corresponds to TRBD1 (6 bases). The V end lost 7 bases, the J end lost 6 bases, and 16 bases lay between the germline ends. Germline loops: CDR1 SGHVS, CDR2 FNYEAQ. The CDR3 totals 14 residues. The CDR3 reads CASTGYREGNEQFF. As DNA, the CDR3 is TGTGCCAGCACCGGTTACAGGGAAGGCAATGAGCAGTTCTTC. The whole variable domain, filled in from reference TRBV7-6 and TRBJ2-1, reads GAGVSQSPRYKVTKRGQDVALRCDPISGHVSLYWYRQALGQGPEFLTYFNYEAQQDKSGLPNDRFSAERPEGSISTLTIQRTEQRDSAMYRCASTGYREGNEQFFGPGTRLTVL.

The chain combines TRBV2 with TRBJ1-4, with D unclear. The V gene lost 1 base and the J gene lost 6 bases, with 15 bases spanning the gap. The CDR3 covers 16 residues. Germline V gives CDR1 SNHLY, CDR2 FYNNEI. CDR3 DNA sequence: TGTGCCAGCAGTGAAGAGCAGGTATCCCTATATGAAAAACTGTTTTTT. Translated: CASSEEQVSLYEKLFF. Variable domain in full (rest from reference TRBV2 and TRBJ1-4): EPEVTQTPSHQVTQMGQEVILRCVPISNHLYFYWYRQILGQKVEFLVSFYNNEISEKSEIFDDQFSVERPDGSNFTLKIRSTKLEDSAMYFCASSEEQVSLYEKLFFGSGTQLSVL.

The rearrangement joins TRBV5-1 to TRBJ2-1; D remains ambiguous. The CDR3 is 15 residues long. Per germline, CDR1 SGHRS and CDR2 YFSETQ. Trimming took 0 bases from V and 0 from J, leaving 7 bases between them. The CDR3 reads CASSLDLSSYNEQFF. CDR3 DNA: TGCGCCAGCAGCTTGGATCTGTCCTCCTACAATGAGCAGTTCTTC.

This chain uses TRBV15 with TRBJ2-6, with 8 bases fitting TRBD1. The CDR3 extends over 18 amino acids. V gave up 1 base and J gave up 0 bases; unmatched junction bases: 5. Germline V gene sequence: CDR1 LNHNV, CDR2 YYDKDF (reference sequence). The CDR3 spells CATSRVDRDYSGANVLTF. The CDR3 region has the DNA TGTGCCACCAGCAGAGTGGACAGGGATTACTCTGGGGCCAACGTCCTGACTTTC.

The gene calls are TRBV14 and TRBJ2-5; 7 bases map to TRBD2. This CDR3 comprises 16 residues. Germline values: CDR1 SGHDN, CDR2 FVKESK. V was pared by 3 bases and J by 1 base, with 8 bases of the junction left unmatched. CDR3 nucleotide sequence: TGTGCCAGCAGCCACTGGCGGACGGGGGGCCAAGAGACCCAGTACTTC. As protein: CASSHWRTGGQETQYF.

The chain's CDR3 is CASSLQAGGLHTQYF. Written as DNA, the CDR3 is TGTGCCAGCAGCTTGCAAGCGGGAGGGCTCCATACGCAGTATTTT. The chain has TRBV7-2 and TRBJ2-3, with 10 positions matching TRBD2. Germline lookup yields CDR1 SGHTA and CDR2 FQGNSA. Trimming removed 3 bases from V and 7 bases from J; junction bases left unmatched: 7. This CDR3 region has 15 residues.

This sequence joins TRBV2 and TRBJ1-5, with D possibly TRBD1 on 6 matching bases. Germline CDR1 and CDR2: SNHLY and FYNNEI. Trimming cost V 5 bases and J 2 bases, with 10 bases left between them. CDR3 length: 14 residues. The CDR3 nucleotides are TGTGCCAGCAGTCAACAGGGAGGCAATCAGCCCCAGCATTTT. Protein sequence: CASSQQGGNQPQHF.

V gene TRBV6-1 combines with J gene TRBJ1-2; 7 positions match TRBD1. This CDR3 has 15 residues. Germline V gene data show CDR1 as MNHNS and CDR2 as SASEGT. Trimming cost V 5 bases and J 2 bases; bases outside gene matches: 8. The chain's CDR3 is CASSPYRGINYGYTF. CDR3 sequence (DNA): TGTGCCAGCAGTCCCTACAGGGGAATCAACTATGGCTACACCTTC.

This clonotype has only one observation. The rearrangement joins TRBV19 to TRBJ1-2; TRBD1 aligns across 11 bases. The CDR3 extends over 15 amino acids. Looked up from germline, CDR1 is LNHDA and CDR2 is SQIVND (reference sequence). V lost 3 bases and J lost 6; bases outside the gene matches: 6. CDR3 coding DNA: TGTGCCAGTAGTATCGGACAGGGGGCGCGGCATGGCTACACCTTC. Its translation: CASSIGQGARHGYTF.

This clonotype has a handful of counts. The J gene is TRBJ2-7, the V gene TRBV6-1, with D perhaps TRBD1 (5 bases). Germline CDR1 reads MNHNS; CDR2 reads SASEGT. Trimming left V 8 bases short and J 2 bases short, with 25 bases between. CDR3 length equals 17 residues. Here the CDR3 DNA reads TGTGCCAGCGTATCAGTTCTGGCCACAGGCGATACCTACGAGCAGTACTTC. Translated: CASVSVLATGDTYEQYF.

The chain joins TRBV27 to TRBJ2-1; 10 nucleotides line up with TRBD2. The CDR3 is made up of 15 amino acids. With 3 bases clipped from V and 8 bases from J, the junction kept 7 bases outside the gene matches. In germline, CDR1 is MNHEY, CDR2 SMNVEV (reference sequence). The CDR3 sequence: CASSFLAGVFDEQFF. CDR3 DNA: TGTGCCAGCAGTTTCCTAGCGGGAGTGTTCGATGAGCAGTTCTTC.

This clonotype has just one count. V usage is TRBV19 and J usage is TRBJ1-5; 7 bases align to TRBD1. With V trimmed by 0 bases and J by 2 bases, 10 bases remained unmatched. Germline loops: CDR1 LNHDA, CDR2 SQIVND (reference sequence). This CDR3 comprises 18 residues. CDR3 protein: CASSIDRTRGLGNQPQHF. CDR3 sequence (DNA): TGTGCCAGTAGTATAGATCGAACGAGGGGGCTCGGCAATCAGCCCCAGCATTTT. The whole variable domain, remainder taken from reference TRBV19 and TRBJ1-5, is DGGITQSPKYLFRKEGQNVTLSCEQNLNHDAMYWYRQDPGQGLRLIYYSQIVNDFQKGDIAEGYSVSREKKESFPLTVTSAQKNPTAFYLCASSIDRTRGLGNQPQHFGDGTRLSIL.

The V gene is TRBV27, the J gene TRBJ1-2, with D hard to call. This CDR3 has 14 amino acids. Trimming stripped 5 bases from V and 7 bases from J, with 17 bases between. Per the germline V gene, CDR1 is MNHEY and CDR2 is SMNVEV (reference sequence). CDR3 in DNA: TGTGCCAGCAGTCCACGACTGGGGTACTCTGGCTACACCTTC. Amino acid sequence: CASSPRLGYSGYTF.

V gene TRBV6-1 combines with J gene TRBJ2-3, with TRBD1 matching over 7 bases. Trimming removed 6 bases from V and 7 bases from J; junction bases left unmatched: 16. The germline V gene encodes CDR1 MNHNS and CDR2 SASEGT. The CDR3 runs 16 residues. The CDR3 here is CASRGQDRLAGHTQYF. In nucleotides, the CDR3 is TGTGCCAGCAGGGGTCAGGACAGGCTCGCGGGTCATACGCAGTATTTT.

DNA of the CDR3: TGTGCCAGCAGCCGAGGGGGTCAAGAGACCCAGTACTTC. This encodes CASSRGGQETQYF. The genes are TRBV7-3 and TRBJ2-5; possibly TRBD1 for D (6 bases). CDR1 is SGHTA and CDR2 is FQGTGA in the germline V gene. The V gene lost 5 bases and the J gene lost 2 bases, with 9 bases spanning the gap. The CDR3 has 13 amino acids.

The chain couples TRBV7-2 to TRBJ2-2; possible D gene TRBD2, 6 bases. Trimming pared 4 bases from V and 9 bases from J, leaving 21 bases between. Germline V CDR1 and CDR2: SGHTA, FQGNSA. The CDR3 is 16 residues long. CDR3 coding DNA: TGTGCCAGCAGCTCACCCCGACTAGGGTCTTCGAGGGAGCTGTTTTTT. It is translated as CASSSPRLGSSRELFF.

This clonotype was picked up a small number of times. The V call is TRBV7-2, the J call TRBJ2-5; D could derive from TRBD1 or TRBD2 (6 bases each). The V gene lost 1 base and the J gene lost 5 bases, with 11 bases spanning the gap. This CDR3 has 14 residues. Germline V gene sequence: CDR1 SGHTA, CDR2 FQGNSA. The CDR3 reads CASSLGGAPETQYF. CDR3 sequence (DNA): TGTGCCAGCAGCTTAGGGGGGGCACCCGAGACCCAGTACTTC. Full variable domain (outside the CDR3, taken from reference TRBV7-2 and TRBJ2-5): GAGVSQSPSNKVTEKGKDVELRCDPISGHTALYWYRQSLGQGLEFLIYFQGNSAPDKSGLPSDRFSAERTGGSVSTLTIQRTQQEDSAVYLCASSLGGAPETQYFGPGTRLLVL.

This chain links TRBV7-2 with TRBJ1-5; unclear D gene. The CDR3 is 13 amino acids. Germline loops: CDR1 SGHTA, CDR2 FQGNSA. V lost 5 bases, J lost 5 bases, and 10 bases lay in between. CDR3 nucleotides: TGTGCCAGCAGCACCGTGACTGATCAGCCCCAGCATTTT. Its protein product is CASSTVTDQPQHF.

The chain has TRBV7-2 and TRBJ1-2; possible D gene TRBD1, 6 bases. Trimming stripped 1 base from V and 1 base from J, with 13 bases between. The CDR3 has 16 amino acids. CDR1 SGHTA and CDR2 FQGNSA come from the germline V gene. The CDR3 spells CASSLGTGTLNYGYTF. The CDR3 region has the DNA TGTGCCAGCAGCTTAGGAACCGGGACACTTAACTATGGCTACACCTTC.